One sample yielded the 15 T cell receptor beta chains listed below, sequenced in a study of patients and donors after allogeneic stem cell transplantation. TCRdb re-called the RT-PCR reads through MiXCR, storing one row per CDR3 protein. Of under 200,000 distinct CDR3 sequences listed, about 30% were seen once; the top ten hold 2.5% to 3.5%. The sequencing input was blood, either unsorted or a sorted T cell fraction (not recorded which). Source of these receptors: a human donor who was either an allogeneic HSCT recipient or a stem cell or donor lymphocyte infusion donor (not recorded which). It is not recorded whose cells these are; they may come from a transplant donor.

The V and J genes are TRBV12-3 or TRBV12-4 and TRBJ1-3, with D unresolved. This CDR3 region has 18 residues. V dropped 6 bases and J dropped 0 bases, with 21 bases sitting between them. The CDR3 reads CASSPGEGRQFSGNTIYF. The CDR3 region has the DNA TGTGCCAGCAGCCCAGGAGAGGGCAGACAATTCTCTGGAAACACCATATATTTT.

J is TRBJ2-5 and V is TRBV10-2; 14 nucleotides match TRBD2. CDR3 size: 14 residues. CDR1 WSHSY and CDR2 SAAADI come from the germline V gene. V was clipped by 6 bases and J by 3 bases; unmatched bases: 0. CDR3 nucleotide sequence: TGCGCCAGCAGGGGACTAGCGGGAGAAGAGACCCAGTACTTC. This gives the protein CASRGLAGEETQYF.

This rearrangement joins TRBV6-5 to TRBJ2-7, with 10 bases fitting TRBD2. V shed 5 bases, J shed 4 bases, and the junction held 11 bases outside the gene matches. CDR3 length: 16 residues. The germline CDR1 and CDR2 sequences are MNHEY and SVGAGI. CDR3 sequence: CASSLGIFSGRYEQYF. CDR3 sequence (DNA): TGTGCCAGCAGTCTAGGGATATTTAGCGGGAGGTACGAGCAGTACTTC.

This clonotype turned up a few times. This chain links TRBV18 with TRBJ2-5, with D tentatively TRBD1 (7 bases). Trimming removed 6 bases at V and 0 bases at J, with 8 bases between. CDR3 length equals 13 residues. Germline CDR1 KGHSH, CDR2 LQKENI. The CDR3, as DNA: TGTGCCAGCTCCAGGGGGGACCAAGAGACCCAGTACTTC. It yields the protein CASSRGDQETQYF.

This clonotype was detected only a few times. The J gene is TRBJ1-4, the V gene TRBV20-1, with TRBD1 matching over 7 bases. With V trimmed by 4 bases and J by 8 bases, 13 bases remained unmatched. The CDR3 spans 15 residues. Germline values: CDR1 DFQATT, CDR2 SNEGSKA (reference sequence). Here the CDR3 reads CSANNPGGEGEKLFF. CDR3 sequence (DNA): TGCAGTGCTAATAACCCAGGGGGAGAGGGGGAAAAACTGTTTTTT.

This clonotype was counted only a few times. This chain uses TRBV24-1 with TRBJ2-3; 7 positions match TRBD2. In germline, CDR1 is KGHDR, CDR2 SFDVKD. V was pared by 3 bases and J by 2 bases, with 10 bases of the junction left unmatched. CDR3 size: 17 residues. CDR3 sequence: CATSDPRGSGDTDTQYF. The CDR3 nucleotides read TGTGCCACCAGTGATCCGCGCGGGAGCGGAGACACAGATACGCAGTATTTT.

The rearrangement uses TRBV19 and TRBJ2-3, with TRBD1 matching 8 bases. The V segment lost 5 bases and the J segment 2 bases; nucleotides outside the gene matches: 6. The length of the CDR3 is 15 residues. Germline assignment: CDR1 LNHDA and CDR2 SQIVND (reference sequence). The CDR3 reads CASSFRQGFTDTQYF. The CDR3 DNA reads as TGTGCCAGTAGTTTCAGACAGGGGTTCACAGATACGCAGTATTTT.

The CDR3 here is CASTYGTQENIQYF. For the CDR3, the DNA is TGTGCCAGCACATATGGGACGCAAGAAAACATTCAGTACTTC. The chain links TRBV21-1 to TRBJ2-4; the DNA was not used to check the table's D call, TRBD1. TRBV21-1 is flagged as a pseudogene. This CDR3 is 14 amino acids long.

This chain connects TRBV18 to TRBJ2-5; 7 bases map to TRBD1. The CDR3 sequence is 16 residues long. Trimming removed 4 bases from V and 5 bases from J; junction bases left unmatched: 13. The germline gives CDR1 KGHSH, CDR2 LQKENI. DNA of the CDR3: TGTGCCAGCTCACACAAACCGGGACAGCATTCCGAGACCCAGTACTTC. Protein sequence: CASSHKPGQHSETQYF.

This clonotype was counted only a few times. The chain recombines TRBV6-5 with TRBJ2-7; 12 nucleotides align to TRBD1. CDR3 length: 16 amino acids. V dropped 2 bases and J dropped 5; count of bases not matched to a gene: 7. Germline V lookup: CDR1 MNHEY, CDR2 SVGAGI. CDR3 amino acids: CASSYIGTGGKNEQYF. DNA of the CDR3: TGTGCCAGCAGTTACATAGGGACAGGGGGCAAAAACGAGCAGTACTTC.

This clonotype was seen a handful of times. The chain combines TRBV27 with TRBJ2-3; D gene unclear. The CDR3 runs to 12 residues. V was clipped by 2 bases and J by 6 bases, with 6 bases between them. Germline V CDR1 and CDR2: MNHEY, SMNVEV (reference sequence). CDR3 in DNA: TGTGCCAGCAGTTTACCGTCGGATACGCAGTATTTT. Translation gives CASSLPSDTQYF.

This clonotype has only one observation. The V and J genes are TRBV3-1 and TRBJ1-2; no reliable D call. The length of the CDR3 is 14 residues. From germline, CDR1 is LGHDT and CDR2 YNNKEL (reference sequence). Trimming took off 1 base at V and 9 bases at J, with 15 bases between the two ends. CDR3 nucleotides: TGTGCCAGCAGCCAAGTCCAAGGAGGTTATTGCTACACCTTC. It translates to CASSQVQGGYCYTF.

A few counts support this clonotype. In nucleotides, the CDR3 is TGCAGTGCTAGCCAGGGAAATAGCAATCAGCCCCAGCATTTT. Protein sequence: CSASQGNSNQPQHF. The chain combines TRBV20-1 with TRBJ1-5, with TRBD1 as a possible D gene (5 bases). Germline values: CDR1 DFQATT, CDR2 SNEGSKA (reference sequence). V gave up 3 bases and J gave up 0 bases, with 9 bases separating them. The CDR3 runs 14 residues.

This clonotype occurred a few times. The chain is built from TRBV7-2 and TRBJ2-2, with 10 bases matching TRBD2. J was trimmed by 4 bases and V by 5 bases; bases with no gene match: 4. The CDR3 loop spans 15 amino acids. CDR1 is SGHTA, CDR2 FQGNSA, per germline. CDR3: CASSPRLAGTGELFF. The CDR3 DNA reads as TGTGCCAGCAGCCCCAGACTAGCGGGCACCGGGGAGCTGTTTTTT. The full variable domain, in which reference TRBV7-2 and TRBJ2-2 provide the parts outside the CDR3, is GAGVSQSPSNKVTEKGKDVELRCDPISGHTALYWYRQSLGQGLEFLIYFQGNSAPDKSGLPSDRFSAERTGGSVSTLTIQRTQQEDSAVYLCASSPRLAGTGELFFGEGSRLTVL.

V is TRBV20-1 and J is TRBJ2-1; 9 nucleotides agree with TRBD2. J was trimmed by 8 bases and V by 2 bases; bases with no gene match: 7. CDR1 and CDR2 (germline): DFQATT, SNEGSKA (reference sequence). CDR3 length: 14 amino acids. The CDR3 loop is CSARRAGGMDEQFF. For the CDR3, the DNA is TGCAGTGCTAGACGGGCGGGAGGGATGGATGAGCAGTTCTTC.